These 5 T cell receptor beta chains originate from one sample sequenced in a study of Graves' ophthalmopathy and Graves' hyperthyroidism. The sequenced template was RNA, covering the TCR beta CDR3 region. The authors performed first-round RT-PCR with HTBI primers and then a second-round multiplex PCR. TCRdb reprocessed the multiplex PCR reads via MiXCR and lists one record per CDR3 protein. This sample yields around 1.1 million distinct CDR3 sequences, of which about two fifths are seen a single time; over 8.5% belongs to the top ten. Source material: peripheral blood or thyroid tissue (not recorded which). The receptors come from an adult man with Graves' hyperthyroidism.

The rearrangement links TRBV7-2 to TRBJ1-2; D is unresolved. This CDR3 is built from 14 residues. CDR1 and CDR2 (germline): SGHTA, FQGNSA. The V and J ends lost 3 bases and 7 bases respectively, with 15 bases between them. The CDR3: CASSFGVEVSGYTF. The DNA of the CDR3 is TGTGCCAGCAGCTTCGGGGTAGAGGTCAGTGGCTACACCTTC.

This clonotype has a single count. The chain links TRBV6-5 to TRBJ1-4; the match to TRBD1 covers 8 bases. The CDR3 loop spans 17 amino acids. Germline CDR1 reads MNHEY; CDR2 reads SVGAGI. J lost 0 bases, V lost 7 bases, and 10 bases had no gene match. The CDR3 here is CASTENRGMATNEKLFF. The CDR3 DNA sequence: TGTGCCAGCACCGAAAACAGGGGGATGGCAACTAATGAAAAACTGTTTTTT.

This clonotype was seen many times. V usage is TRBV10-3 and J usage is TRBJ2-7; 9 bases match TRBD1. This CDR3 is built from 14 residues. V shed 11 bases, J shed 4 bases, and the junction held 12 bases outside the gene matches. Germline assignment: CDR1 ENHRY and CDR2 SYGVKD. CDR3 protein: CASHPGTGWYEQYF. The DNA of the CDR3 is TGTGCCTCGCACCCCGGGACAGGGTGGTACGAGCAGTACTTC.

The sample holds a few counts of this clonotype. The rearrangement joins TRBV20-1 to TRBJ1-3; D not certain. Trimming left V 2 bases short and J 0 bases short, with 17 bases between. CDR1 is DFQATT and CDR2 is SNEGSKA in the germline V gene (reference sequence). The CDR3 loop spans 17 amino acids. CDR3 residues: CSARNYRQRSSGNTIYF. CDR3 nucleotides: TGCAGTGCTAGAAACTATCGCCAAAGAAGCTCTGGAAACACCATATATTTT.

This clonotype was seen more than once but under ten times. The rearrangement uses TRBV4-1 and TRBJ2-7, with D possibly matching TRBD1 (5 bases). This CDR3 is built from 18 residues. The V gene lost 0 bases and the J gene lost 6 bases, with 24 bases spanning the gap. Looked up from germline, CDR1 is MGHRA and CDR2 is YSYEKL. The CDR3 coding sequence is TGCGCCAGCAGCCAAGATCGGGTGAAGGGGCTCATGTTTGGCGAGCAGTACTTC. It codes for CASSQDRVKGLMFGEQYF.